The 5 T cell receptor beta chains presented below share a single source sample, sequenced in a study of cytomegalovirus exposure and HLA in healthy donors. Vbeta (60) and Jbeta (13) primers were used in the PCR. The repertoire was sequenced with immunoSEQ multiplex PCR; TCRdb's copy has only in-frame clones and lacks some. Of over 150,000 clones listed, roughly three quarters are singletons. The sample was PBMCs. All receptors derive from a man under 40 in good health and CMV-seropositive.

This chain uses TRBV7-2 with TRBJ1-3; the D gene is possibly TRBD1 (6 bases). Germline CDR1 is SGHTA and CDR2 is FQGNSA. The length of the CDR3 is 16 residues. With 3 bases removed from V and 0 bases from J, the gap between germline ends came to 12 bases. The CDR3 loop is CASSLGAGYSGNTIYF. The CDR3 bases are TGTGCCAGCAGCTTGGGGGCCGGGTACTCTGGAAACACCATATATTTT. Together with reference TRBV7-2 and TRBJ1-3, the CDR3 gives the full variable domain: GAGVSQSPSNKVTEKGKDVELRCDPISGHTALYWYRQSLGQGLEFLIYFQGNSAPDKSGLPSDRFSAERTGGSVSTLTIQRTQQEDSAVYLCASSLGAGYSGNTIYFGEGSWLTVV.

This CDR3 reads CASSQDGLGMNTGELFF. CDR3 sequence (DNA): TGCGCCAGCAGCCAAGATGGACTAGGGATGAACACCGGGGAGCTGTTTTTT. The rearrangement links TRBV4-3 to TRBJ2-2, with 7 bases that match TRBD2. Germline V CDR1 and CDR2: LGHNA, YSLEER. V lost 0 bases, J lost 1 base, and 5 bases stayed unmatched. The CDR3 has 17 amino acids.

V usage is TRBV10-3 and J usage is TRBJ1-4; D is possibly TRBD1 (6 bases). The germline gives CDR1 ENHRY, CDR2 SYGVKD. The CDR3 is made up of 14 amino acids. Trimming cost V 2 bases and J 5 bases, with 9 bases left between them. The CDR3 here is CAISEGGRNEKLFF. CDR3 sequence (DNA): TGTGCCATCAGTGAGGGGGGCCGGAATGAAAAACTGTTTTTT.

The chain couples TRBV21-1 to TRBJ1-1; TRBD1, the D gene given by the table, was not confirmed from the DNA. TRBV21-1 is a listed pseudogene. This CDR3 has 19 residues. CDR3 loop: CASSLPPGTGQCKNTEAFF. CDR3 nucleotides: TGTGCCAGCAGCCTCCCTCCGGGGACAGGACAATGTAAGAACACTGAAGCTTTCTTT.

The V and J genes are TRBV7-8 and TRBJ1-5; D may be TRBD1 (6 bases). CDR1 is SGHVS and CDR2 is FQNEAQ in the germline V gene. Trimming stripped 2 bases from V and 1 base from J, with 9 bases between. The CDR3 sequence is 15 residues long. This CDR3 is CASSLQGQSNQPQHF. DNA of the CDR3: TGTGCCAGCAGCTTACAGGGGCAGAGCAATCAGCCCCAGCATTTT.